A selection of T cell receptor beta chains follows, all from one sample in a study of T-cell memory formation after mild COVID-19. One entry per CDR3 protein results from TCRdb running MiXCR on the 5' RACE reads. The data show 400,000 to 550,000 distinct CDR3 sequences, 25% seen once. The material sequenced was PBMCs or a T cell subset sorted from them (not recorded which). These receptors originate from an adult woman who had mild COVID-19 (a few samples of this study predate the infection). Cell type and time point are not known. Both conserved end residues are part of each CDR3.

V: TRBV23-1; J: TRBJ1-6; CDR3: CASSPEDRGNSPLHF
V: TRBV9; J: TRBJ1-3; CDR3: CASSVGSASSGNTIYF
V: TRBV9; J: TRBJ1-5; CDR3: CASSEGTGGWQPQHF
V: TRBV29-1; J: TRBJ2-1; CDR3: CSVERGTYNEQFF
V: TRBV10-3; J: TRBJ2-1; CDR3: CAISDRVTYNEQFF
V: TRBV30; J: TRBJ2-5; CDR3: CAWSVWRLREETQYF
V: TRBV2; J: TRBJ1-1; CDR3: CASSVDPGQGTEAFF
V: TRBV7-9; J: TRBJ1-6; CDR3: CASSLNVSPNSPLHF
V: TRBV28; J: TRBJ1-1; CDR3: CASSSGGSGLNTEAFF
V: TRBV2; J: TRBJ2-3; CDR3: CASSEALPGEDTQYF
V: TRBV5-8; J: TRBJ2-7; CDR3: CASSPFSGLEQYF
V: TRBV3-1; J: TRBJ2-1; CDR3: CAAARALYNEQFF
V: TRBV5-5; J: TRBJ2-7; CDR3: CASSFPDRGVHEQYF
V: TRBV15; J: TRBJ2-2; CDR3: CATSPTRAGELFF
V: TRBV5-1; J: TRBJ2-1; CDR3: CASSLGSTGVDEQFF
V: TRBV5-6; J: TRBJ1-2; CDR3: CASSRDRVYGYTF
V: TRBV24-1; J: TRBJ2-4; CDR3: CATSEPGENIQYF
V: TRBV30; J: TRBJ2-2; CDR3: CAWSSGPSLLGELFF
V: TRBV7-3; J: TRBJ2-7; CDR3: CASSLTPNSEQYF
V: TRBV7-9; J: TRBJ2-1; CDR3: CASSHPGRYNEQFF
V: TRBV20-1; J: TRBJ1-4; CDR3: CSATGNGRANEKLFF
V: TRBV7-2; J: TRBJ2-7; CDR3: CASSPVAGRSSYEQYF
V: TRBV12-3/TRBV12-4; J: TRBJ2-5; CDR3: CASSLSGRETQYF
V: TRBV2; J: TRBJ2-3; CDR3: CASRETGTDTQYF
V: TRBV9; J: TRBJ1-1; CDR3: CASSPPLGGGIKFTEAFF
V: TRBV11-2; J: TRBJ2-4; CDR3: CASSRPGDPGSIQYF
V: TRBV19; J: TRBJ2-6; CDR3: CASSSPGQGFYSGANVLTF
V: TRBV20-1; J: TRBJ2-1; CDR3: CSARPGGVGEQFF
V: TRBV9; J: TRBJ2-1; CDR3: CASSVAGTGYNEQFF
V: TRBV2; J: TRBJ2-5; CDR3: CASSEAGPWGETQYF
V: TRBV7-7; J: TRBJ2-7; CDR3: CASSAGLAGGERQYF
V: TRBV4-2; J: TRBJ1-4; CDR3: CASSQERMPNEKLFF
V: TRBV11-2; J: TRBJ1-4; CDR3: CASSLVGRVREKLFF
V: TRBV20-1; J: TRBJ2-7; CDR3: CSARDWRSSSTNEQYF
V: TRBV6-1; J: TRBJ1-5; CDR3: CASSFPDVGSDQPQHF
V: TRBV30; J: TRBJ2-5; CDR3: CAWSLDRVGETQYF
V: TRBV7-9; J: TRBJ2-2; CDR3: CASSFGTPNTGELFF
V: TRBV7-3; J: TRBJ2-3; CDR3: CASSLTGLSTDTQYF
V: TRBV7-2; J: TRBJ2-7; CDR3: CASSLAGSRSYEQYF
V: TRBV27; J: TRBJ2-5; CDR3: CASKTSGRREETQYF
V: TRBV6-2/TRBV6-3; J: TRBJ1-1; CDR3: CASSYSGQAGPLGSEAFF
V: TRBV4-1; J: TRBJ1-5; CDR3: CASSQEPRGGQPQHF
V: TRBV4-2; J: TRBJ2-7; CDR3: CASSQSWTSGNTYEQYF
V: TRBV27; J: TRBJ2-1; CDR3: CASSPTSGAEQFF
V: TRBV5-1; J: TRBJ1-5; CDR3: CASSLSGAGQWPQHF
V: TRBV6-5; J: TRBJ1-6; CDR3: CASSYSRVYPASPLHF
V: TRBV29-1; J: TRBJ1-2; CDR3: CSVEDVAGSDTF
V: TRBV28; J: TRBJ2-5; CDR3: CASSLLLHRDRVLRTQYF
V: TRBV5-1; J: TRBJ1-1; CDR3: CASSPRLRGPWNTEAFF
V: TRBV2; J: TRBJ1-3; CDR3: CASSVGPKNTIYF
V: TRBV12-3/TRBV12-4; J: TRBJ2-7; CDR3: CASSSGRTSGIEQYF
V: TRBV12-3/TRBV12-4; J: TRBJ2-1; CDR3: CASNLGQGLAVEQFF
V: TRBV5-1; J: TRBJ2-5; CDR3: CASSSGRGQETQYF